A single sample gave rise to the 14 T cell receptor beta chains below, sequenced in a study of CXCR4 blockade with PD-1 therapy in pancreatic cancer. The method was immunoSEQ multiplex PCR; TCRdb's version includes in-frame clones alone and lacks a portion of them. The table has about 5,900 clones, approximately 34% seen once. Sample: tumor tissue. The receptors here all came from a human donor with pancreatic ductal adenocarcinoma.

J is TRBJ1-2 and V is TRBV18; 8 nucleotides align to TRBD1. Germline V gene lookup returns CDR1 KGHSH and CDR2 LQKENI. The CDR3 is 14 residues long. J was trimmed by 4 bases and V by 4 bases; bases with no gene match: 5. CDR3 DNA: TGTGCCAGCTCACAACAAACAGGGGGCTATGGCTACACCTTC. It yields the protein CASSQQTGGYGYTF.

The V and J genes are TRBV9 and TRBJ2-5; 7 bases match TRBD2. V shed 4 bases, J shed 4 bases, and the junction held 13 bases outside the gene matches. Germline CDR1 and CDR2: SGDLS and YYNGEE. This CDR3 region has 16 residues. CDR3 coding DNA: TGTGCCAGCAGCTCAGAGGGAGGGTTGCGAGGAGAGACCCAGTACTTC. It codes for CASSSEGGLRGETQYF.

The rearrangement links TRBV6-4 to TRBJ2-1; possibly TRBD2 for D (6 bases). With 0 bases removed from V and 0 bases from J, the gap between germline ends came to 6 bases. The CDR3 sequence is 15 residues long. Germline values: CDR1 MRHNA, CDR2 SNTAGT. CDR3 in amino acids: CASSDSSGSYNEQFF. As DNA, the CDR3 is TGTGCCAGCAGTGACTCTAGCGGCTCCTACAATGAGCAGTTCTTC.

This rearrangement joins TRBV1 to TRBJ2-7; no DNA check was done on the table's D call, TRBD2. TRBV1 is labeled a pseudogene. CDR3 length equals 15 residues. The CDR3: CASSQEAVPRYEQYF. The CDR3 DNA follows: TGCGCCAGCAGCCAAGAGGCGGTCCCTCGGTACGAGCAGTACTTC.

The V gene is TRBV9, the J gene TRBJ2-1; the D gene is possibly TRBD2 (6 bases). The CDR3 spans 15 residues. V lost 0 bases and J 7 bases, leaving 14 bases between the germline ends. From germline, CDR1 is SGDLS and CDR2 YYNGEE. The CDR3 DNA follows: TGTGCCAGCAGCGTAGATCCGGGAGAGGGGAATGAGCAGTTCTTC. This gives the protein CASSVDPGEGNEQFF. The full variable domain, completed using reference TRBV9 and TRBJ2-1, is DSGVTQTPKHLITATGQRVTLRCSPRSGDLSVYWYQQSLDQGLQFLIQYYNGEERAKGNILERFSAQQFPDLHSELNLSSLELGDSALYFCASSVDPGEGNEQFFGPGTRLTVL.

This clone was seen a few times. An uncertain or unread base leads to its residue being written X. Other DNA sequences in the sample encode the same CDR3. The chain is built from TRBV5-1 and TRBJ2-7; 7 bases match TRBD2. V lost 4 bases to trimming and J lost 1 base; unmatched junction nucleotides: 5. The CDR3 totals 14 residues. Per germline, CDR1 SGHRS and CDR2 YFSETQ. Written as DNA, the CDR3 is TGCGCCAGCAGCCCCCGGGACTAYTCCTACGAGCAGTACTTC. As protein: CASSPRDXSYEQYF. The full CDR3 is CASSPRDYSYEQYF.

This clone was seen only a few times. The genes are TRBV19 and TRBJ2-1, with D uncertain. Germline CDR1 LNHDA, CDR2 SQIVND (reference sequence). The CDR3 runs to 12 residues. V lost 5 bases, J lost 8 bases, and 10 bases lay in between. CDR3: CASSLSSHEQFF. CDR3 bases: TGTGCCAGTAGTTTAAGCTCTCATGAGCAGTTCTTC. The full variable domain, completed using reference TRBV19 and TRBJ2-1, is DGGITQSPKYLFRKEGQNVTLSCEQNLNHDAMYWYRQDPGQGLRLIYYSQIVNDFQKGDIAEGYSVSREKKESFPLTVTSAQKNPTAFYLCASSLSSHEQFFGPGTRLTVL.

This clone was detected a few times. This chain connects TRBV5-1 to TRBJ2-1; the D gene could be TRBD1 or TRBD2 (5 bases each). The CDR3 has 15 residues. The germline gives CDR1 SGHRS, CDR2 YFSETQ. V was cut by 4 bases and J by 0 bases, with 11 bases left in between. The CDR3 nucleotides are TGCGCCAGCAGCCTACTAGGGACCTCCTACAATGAGCAGTTCTTC. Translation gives CASSLLGTSYNEQFF.

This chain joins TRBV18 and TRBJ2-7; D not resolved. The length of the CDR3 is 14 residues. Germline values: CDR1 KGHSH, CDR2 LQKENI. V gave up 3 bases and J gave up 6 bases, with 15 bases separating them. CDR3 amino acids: CASSPVKSSTEQYF. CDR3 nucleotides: TGTGCCAGCTCACCGGTGAAAAGTTCTACCGAGCAGTACTTC. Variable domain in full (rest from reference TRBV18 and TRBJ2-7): NAGVMQNPRHLVRRRGQEARLRCSPMKGHSHVYWYRQLPEEGLKFMVYLQKENIIDESGMPKERFSAEFPKEGPSILRIQQVVRGDSAAYFCASSPVKSSTEQYFGPGTRLTVT.

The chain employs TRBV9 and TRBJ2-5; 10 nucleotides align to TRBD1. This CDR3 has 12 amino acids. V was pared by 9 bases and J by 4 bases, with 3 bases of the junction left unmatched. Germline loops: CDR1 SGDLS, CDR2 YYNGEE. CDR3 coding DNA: TGTGCCACAGGGGACAGGGGAGAGACCCAGTACTTC. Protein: CATGDRGETQYF.

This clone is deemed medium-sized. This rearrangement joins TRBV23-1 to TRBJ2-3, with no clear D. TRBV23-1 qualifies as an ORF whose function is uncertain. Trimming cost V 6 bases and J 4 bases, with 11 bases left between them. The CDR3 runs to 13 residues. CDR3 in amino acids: CASSLDGSDTQYF. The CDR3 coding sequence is TGCGCCAGCAGCTTGGATGGCTCAGATACGCAGTATTTT.

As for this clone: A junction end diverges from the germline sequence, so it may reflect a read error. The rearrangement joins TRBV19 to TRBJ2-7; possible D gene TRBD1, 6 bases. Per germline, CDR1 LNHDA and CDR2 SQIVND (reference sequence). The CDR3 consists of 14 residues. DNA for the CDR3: TGTGCCAGTAGTATTGGTACAGGGTACGACGAGCAATACTTC. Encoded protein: CASSIGTGYDEQYF. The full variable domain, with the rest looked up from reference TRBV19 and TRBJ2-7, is DGGITQSPKYLFRKEGQNVTLSCEQNLNHDAMYWYRQDPGQGLRLIYYSQIVNDFQKGDIAEGYSVSREKKESFPLTVTSAQKNPTAFYLCASSIGTGYDEQYFGPGTRLTVT.

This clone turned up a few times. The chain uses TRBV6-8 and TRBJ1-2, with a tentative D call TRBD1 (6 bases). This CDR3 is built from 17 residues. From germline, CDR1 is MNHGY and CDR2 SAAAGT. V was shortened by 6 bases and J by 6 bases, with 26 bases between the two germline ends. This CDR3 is CASSISRGGTTLDGYTF. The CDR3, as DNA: TGTGCCAGCAGCATAAGCCGAGGGGGGACTACCCTCGATGGCTACACCTTC.

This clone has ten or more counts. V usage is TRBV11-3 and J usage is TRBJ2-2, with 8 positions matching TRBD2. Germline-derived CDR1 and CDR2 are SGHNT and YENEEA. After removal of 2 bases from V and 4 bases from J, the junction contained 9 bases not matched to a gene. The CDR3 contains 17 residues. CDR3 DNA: TGTGCCAGCAGCTTAACGGCAGCGGGAGTCCGCACCGGGGAGCTGTTTTTT. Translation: CASSLTAAGVRTGELFF.